This TCR beta chain came from a study of CD4 T cells in relation to SARS-CoV-2 and coronaviruses. The wider study: After roughly ten days of antigen culture, PBMC TCR beta CDR3s were sequenced. Shared crossreactive spike epitopes were mapped to their HLA restriction.

This clone showed up just a few times. Antigen specificity is unknown. CD4+ T cells from unexposed donors were obtained before the COVID-19 pandemic (2011-2018). The cells were cultured for about ten days before CD4+ T cells were isolated. Cells permitting, SARS-CoV-2 S/N and four cold-coronavirus spikes were tested on unexposed-donor CD4+ T cells. Each well had two million PBMCs in around 5% human AB serum with IL-2. Measured with immunoSEQ multiplex PCR; TCRdb has only the in-frame clones, and not every one. The sample contains just under 20,000 clones, about 86% of which appear only once. Looked up from germline, CDR1 is SEHNR and CDR2 is FQNEAQ (reference sequence). After removal of 7 bases from V and 2 bases from J, the junction contained 4 bases not matched to a gene. The CDR3 spans 14 residues.

The chain joins TRBV7-9 to TRBJ1-3, with TRBD1 identical over 8 bases. This receptor was obtained from a human donor in good health. Source material: CD4+ T cells from PBMCs, cultured in vitro. CDR3 protein: CASTLRGPGNTIYF. The CDR3 region has the DNA TGTGCCAGCACCCTCAGGGGGCCTGGAAACACCATATATTTT.